This T cell receptor beta chain comes out of a study of T cell responses to AZD1222 COVID-19 vaccine. Study in general: Timing groups of about 4 and about 12 weeks for second doses were pooled. Broader study findings: With two AZD1222 doses given, Spike-specific TCR breadth and depth both rose. Clonal diversity was possibly underestimated; the donors were predominantly white British and more often female.

The repertoire was sequenced with immunoSEQ multiplex PCR; TCRdb's copy has only in-frame clones and lacks some. The table has 120,000 to 150,000 clones, about nine tenths seen once; the top ten hold about 3.4%. In regard to this clone: What it binds is unknown.

Trimming removed 7 bases at V and 4 bases at J, with 10 bases between. From germline, CDR1 is MNHEY and CDR2 SVGAGI. This CDR3 is 12 amino acids long. The chain carries TRBV6-5 and TRBJ1-1; D may be TRBD1 (5 bases). This clonotype originated in an adult in good health. This specimen was peripheral blood, taken on day 0 of AZD1222 vaccination. CDR3 region: CASNRGGTEAFF. The CDR3 DNA reads as TGTGCCAGCAATCGGGGGGGCACTGAAGCTTTCTTT.